Following are 15 T cell receptor beta chains from one sample sequenced in a study of blood T cell repertoires in COVID-19. Using immunoSEQ multiplex PCR, the repertoire was profiled, and TCRdb retains in-frame clones only, with some absent. This sample has 190,000 or so clones; roughly 82% occur once, and the top ten carry over 9.5%. Source material: PBMCs or T cells enriched from blood (not recorded which). All receptors derive from a man aged 40-49 years who had recovered from COVID-19.

The rearrangement uses TRBV27 and TRBJ1-2; 8 nucleotides align to TRBD1. Trimming removed 8 bases from V and 4 bases from J; junction bases left unmatched: 3. Germline CDR1 MNHEY, CDR2 SMNVEV (reference sequence). The CDR3 contains 12 residues. CDR3: CASSTGAYGYTF. For the CDR3, the DNA is TGTGCCAGCTCGACAGGGGCCTATGGCTACACCTTC.

The V and J genes are TRBV6-1 and TRBJ1-2, with a tentative D call TRBD1 (5 bases). Germline CDR1 MNHNS, CDR2 SASEGT. The CDR3 contains 13 residues. Trimming pared 5 bases from V and 2 bases from J, leaving 9 bases between. The DNA of the CDR3 is TGTGCCAGCAGTCCGGGGGTAAACTATGGCTACACCTTC. Its protein product is CASSPGVNYGYTF.

In this sample, this clone turned up a few times. The CDR3 DNA reads TGTGCCAGCAGCGTAGGACAGGGGGGTGGCTACACCTTC. Translated, it gives CASSVGQGGGYTF. The chain couples TRBV9 to TRBJ1-2; 9 nucleotides align to TRBD1. The CDR3 loop spans 13 amino acids. J lost 7 bases, V lost 0 bases, and 1 base had no gene match. Looked up from germline, CDR1 is SGDLS and CDR2 is YYNGEE. The whole variable domain, remainder taken from reference TRBV9 and TRBJ1-2, is DSGVTQTPKHLITATGQRVTLRCSPRSGDLSVYWYQQSLDQGLQFLIQYYNGEERAKGNILERFSAQQFPDLHSELNLSSLELGDSALYFCASSVGQGGGYTFGSGTRLTVV.

The chain recombines TRBV10-2 with TRBJ1-1; D is undetermined. The CDR3 totals 12 residues. In germline, CDR1 is WSHSY, CDR2 SAAADI. V was trimmed by 2 bases and J by 11 bases, leaving 12 bases between them. CDR3 region: CASSERERDAFF. CDR3 bases: TGCGCCAGCAGTGAGCGAGAGAGGGATGCTTTCTTT.

The rearrangement joins TRBV12-3 or TRBV12-4 to TRBJ2-2, with D possibly TRBD2 on 6 matching bases. The CDR3 sequence is 13 residues long. V lost 7 bases and J lost 6, with 12 bases in between. The DNA for the CDR3 is TGTGCCAGCACGCTGGACTACCCCGGGGAGCTGTTTTTT. It encodes CASTLDYPGELFF.

V and J are TRBV7-6 and TRBJ1-5, with D maybe TRBD1 (5 bases). CDR3 length equals 16 residues. V was shortened by 5 bases and J by 3 bases, with 17 bases between the two germline ends. CDR1 SGHVS and CDR2 FNYEAQ come from the germline V gene. The CDR3 coding sequence is TGTGCCAGCAGCCCTCAGGGAGGTGAGTTCAATCAGCCCCAGCATTTT. Translated: CASSPQGGEFNQPQHF.

This clone was seen a handful of times. V is TRBV5-1 and J is TRBJ2-3, with 12 bases fitting TRBD1. The CDR3 sequence is 15 residues long. V shed 4 bases, J shed 6 bases, and the junction held 6 bases outside the gene matches. Germline CDR1 reads SGHRS; CDR2 reads YFSETQ. CDR3 in DNA: TGCGCCAGCAGCGCCGGGACAGGGGGCGCGGATACGCAGTATTTT. Its translation is CASSAGTGGADTQYF.

In its sample, this clone was seen once. V is TRBV6-2 or TRBV6-3 and J is TRBJ2-7; a possible D gene is TRBD2 (5 bases). V was shortened by 5 bases and J by 3 bases, with 26 bases between the two germline ends. Per germline, CDR1 MNHEY and CDR2 SVGEGT. This CDR3 has 18 amino acids. The CDR3 DNA reads TGTGCCAGCAGTAACCCCGGCCCCCCCGTCCGGACTCACTACGAGCAGTACTTC. Its translation is CASSNPGPPVRTHYEQYF.

The chain is built from TRBV2 and TRBJ1-2, with D perhaps matching TRBD1 (5 bases). Trimming pared 6 bases from V and 1 base from J, leaving 12 bases between. The V gene's germline CDR1 is SNHLY and CDR2 FYNNEI. The CDR3 has 14 residues. The chain's CDR3 is CASRVDRVNYGYTF. The CDR3 DNA reads TGTGCCAGCAGAGTTGACAGAGTTAACTATGGCTACACCTTC.

The rearrangement uses TRBV9 and TRBJ1-2; 7 bases map to TRBD1. This CDR3 region has 15 residues. V was pared by 3 bases and J by 7 bases, with 12 bases of the junction left unmatched. CDR1 and CDR2 (germline): SGDLS, YYNGEE. DNA for the CDR3: TGTGCCAGCAGCGCTAGACAGGGCTTACCCCGTGGCTACACCTTC. This codes for CASSARQGLPRGYTF.

The chain uses TRBV7-2 and TRBJ2-1, with 10 bases lining up with TRBD2. CDR1 and CDR2 (germline): SGHTA, FQGNSA. The ends lost 0 bases at V and 10 bases at J; junction bases unmatched: 9. The CDR3 is 16 amino acids. The CDR3 sequence is CASSLAPAGGPREQFF. The CDR3 nucleotides read TGTGCCAGCAGCTTAGCCCCAGCGGGAGGGCCGCGGGAGCAGTTCTTC.

The chain uses TRBV5-1 and TRBJ2-5; D may be TRBD2 (6 bases). The CDR3 has 12 amino acids. Germline CDR1 and CDR2: SGHRS and YFSETQ. Deletions cut 0 bases from V and 10 bases from J, with 10 bases between. The CDR3 DNA reads TGCGCCAGCAGCTTGGATTGGCGGGACCAGTACTTC. It translates to CASSLDWRDQYF.

The chain couples TRBV28 to TRBJ1-5; TRBD1 is a possible D gene (5 bases). Germline V gives CDR1 MDHEN, CDR2 SYDVKM. This CDR3 comprises 14 residues. The V end lost 6 bases, the J end lost 0 bases, and 9 bases lay between the germline ends. DNA of the CDR3: TGTGCCAGCAGCTTGACAGTTAGCAATCAGCCCCAGCATTTT. Translating it yields CASSLTVSNQPQHF.

The V gene is TRBV29-1, the J gene TRBJ1-1, with D uncertain. CDR3 length: 10 residues. CDR1 is SQVTM, CDR2 ANQGSEA, per germline. Trimming removed 7 bases at V and 2 bases at J, with 5 bases between. The CDR3 nucleotides read TGCAGCGGCACTAACACTGAAGCTTTCTTT. Encoded protein: CSGTNTEAFF.

This clone occurred a few times. The chain combines TRBV7-2 with TRBJ2-1, with 7 bases matching TRBD1. Looked up from germline, CDR1 is SGHTA and CDR2 is FQGNSA. J gave up 9 bases and V 5 bases, and 10 bases lay outside the gene matches. The CDR3 has 14 residues. CDR3 coding DNA: TGTGCCAGCAGCGGATTAGACAGGGCTGGTGAGCAGTTCTTC. Its translation: CASSGLDRAGEQFF.